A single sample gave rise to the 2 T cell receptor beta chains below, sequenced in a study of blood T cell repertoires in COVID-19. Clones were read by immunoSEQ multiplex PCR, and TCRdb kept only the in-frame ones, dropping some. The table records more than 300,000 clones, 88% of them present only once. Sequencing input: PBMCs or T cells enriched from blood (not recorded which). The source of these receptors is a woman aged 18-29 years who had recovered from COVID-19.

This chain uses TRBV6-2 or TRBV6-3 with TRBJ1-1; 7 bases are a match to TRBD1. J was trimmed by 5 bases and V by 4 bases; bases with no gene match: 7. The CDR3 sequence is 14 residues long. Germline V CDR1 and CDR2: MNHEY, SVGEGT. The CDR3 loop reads CASSSTGAITEAFF. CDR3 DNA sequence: TGTGCCAGCAGTTCCACAGGGGCCATTACTGAAGCTTTCTTT.

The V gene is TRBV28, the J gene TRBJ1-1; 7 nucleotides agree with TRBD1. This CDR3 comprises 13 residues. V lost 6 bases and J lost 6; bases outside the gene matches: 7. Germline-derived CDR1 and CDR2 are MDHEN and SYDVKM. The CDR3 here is CASRGTVIAEAFF. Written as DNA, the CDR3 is TGTGCCAGCAGGGGGACAGTTATCGCTGAAGCTTTCTTT.